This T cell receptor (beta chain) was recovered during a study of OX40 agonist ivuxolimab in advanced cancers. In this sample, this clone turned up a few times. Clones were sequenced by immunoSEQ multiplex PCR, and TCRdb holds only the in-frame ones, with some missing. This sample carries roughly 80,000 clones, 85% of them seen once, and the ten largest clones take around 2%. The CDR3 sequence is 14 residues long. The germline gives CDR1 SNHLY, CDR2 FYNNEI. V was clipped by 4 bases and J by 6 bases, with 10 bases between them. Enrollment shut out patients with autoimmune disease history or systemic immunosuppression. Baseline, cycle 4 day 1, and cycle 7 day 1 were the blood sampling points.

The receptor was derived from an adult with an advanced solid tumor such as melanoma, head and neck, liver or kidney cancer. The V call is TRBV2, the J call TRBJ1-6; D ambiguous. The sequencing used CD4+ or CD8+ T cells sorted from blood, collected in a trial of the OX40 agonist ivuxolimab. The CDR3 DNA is TGTGCCAGCAGTGGAGGGAGAGTTAATTCACCCCTCCACTTT. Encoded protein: CASSGGRVNSPLHF.